The 18 T cell receptor beta chains given below trace back to one sample, sequenced in a study of shared clonotypes between healthy human individuals. Assay: immunoSEQ multiplex PCR; the TCRdb copy retains only in-frame clones and omits some. The sample has about 2.1 million clones; about 92% are singletons. CD45RO-negative cells were positively selected for CCR7, leaving out terminally differentiated effector memory CD45RA+ cells. The sequencing sample was made of naive CD8+ T cells from PBMCs. These receptors all come from a man aged 18 to 29 in good health. Some clones in this sample may be carry-over from other donors' samples.

This clone occurred a few times. The gene calls are TRBV4-1 and TRBJ1-1, with D perhaps TRBD1 (6 bases). The ends were cut back, 0 bases at V and 2 bases at J, with 10 bases in the middle. CDR1 is MGHRA, CDR2 YSYEKL, per germline. This CDR3 region has 15 residues. The CDR3 spells CASSQEAGDNTEAFF. Written as DNA, the CDR3 is TGCGCCAGCAGCCAAGAGGCAGGGGATAACACTGAAGCTTTCTTT.

This sequence joins TRBV2 and TRBJ2-3; 10 bases align to TRBD2. V gave up 4 bases and J gave up 0 bases; unmatched junction bases: 4. The germline V gene encodes CDR1 SNHLY and CDR2 FYNNEI. CDR3 length equals 16 residues. In DNA, the CDR3 is TGTGCCAGCAGTGGAGGACTAGCGGCTAGCACAGATACGCAGTATTTT. The encoded protein is CASSGGLAASTDTQYF.

The sample holds a few counts of this clone. This chain links TRBV9 with TRBJ1-1; 7 positions match TRBD1. CDR1 and CDR2 (germline): SGDLS, YYNGEE. The trim removed 5 bases at V and 1 base at J, leaving 5 bases unmatched. The CDR3 has 14 residues. CDR3 protein: CASSSGQTNTEAFF. DNA for the CDR3: TGTGCCAGCAGTTCGGGACAGACGAACACTGAAGCTTTCTTT. Using reference TRBV9 and TRBJ1-1 for the parts outside the CDR3, the full variable domain is DSGVTQTPKHLITATGQRVTLRCSPRSGDLSVYWYQQSLDQGLQFLIQYYNGEERAKGNILERFSAQQFPDLHSELNLSSLELGDSALYFCASSSGQTNTEAFFGQGTRLTVV.

V and J are TRBV9 and TRBJ2-2; D is unresolved. V shed 3 bases and J shed 2 bases, with 11 bases lying between them. Germline V lookup: CDR1 SGDLS, CDR2 YYNGEE. The CDR3 covers 15 residues. This chain's CDR3 is CASSEDLPNTGELFF. In DNA form, the CDR3 reads TGTGCCAGCAGCGAAGACTTGCCTAACACCGGGGAGCTGTTTTTT.

The CDR3 coding sequence is TGTGCCAGCAGTGATCACACAGATACGCAGTATTTT. It translates to CASSDHTDTQYF. V and J are TRBV25-1 and TRBJ2-3; D uncertain. V was trimmed by 3 bases and J by 2 bases, leaving 3 bases between them. The CDR3 extends over 12 amino acids. Per the germline V gene, CDR1 is MGHDK and CDR2 is SYGVNS.

The chain has TRBV7-8 and TRBJ2-3; D is uncertain. The CDR3 runs to 13 residues. Germline V gene data show CDR1 as SGHVS and CDR2 as FQNEAQ. The V gene lost 5 bases and the J gene lost 2 bases, with 8 bases spanning the gap. CDR3 sequence reads: CASSPGITDTQYF. In nucleotides, the CDR3 is TGTGCCAGCAGCCCAGGAATCACAGATACGCAGTATTTT.

This chain uses TRBV6-5 with TRBJ1-4; TRBD1 matches at 7 bases. V lost 1 base to trimming and J lost 0 bases; unmatched junction nucleotides: 2. This CDR3 contains 16 residues. In germline, CDR1 is MNHEY, CDR2 SVGAGI. CDR3 sequence: CASSYFGTATNEKLFF. In nucleotides, the CDR3 is TGTGCCAGCAGTTACTTCGGGACAGCAACTAATGAAAAACTGTTTTTT.

This clone was seen a few times. The rearrangement links TRBV2 to TRBJ1-2; tentative D call: TRBD1 (5 bases). The CDR3 is 15 amino acids. Germline V gives CDR1 SNHLY, CDR2 FYNNEI. V was clipped by 3 bases and J by 3 bases, with 14 bases between them. The CDR3 nucleotides read TGTGCCAGCAGTGATAAAAGGGGCACGGACTATGGCTACACCTTC. This sequence encodes CASSDKRGTDYGYTF.

This chain connects TRBV28 to TRBJ1-2; 8 bases match TRBD1. V dropped 3 bases and J dropped 11; count of bases not matched to a gene: 11. This CDR3 spans 14 amino acids. Germline V gene lookup returns CDR1 MDHEN and CDR2 SYDVKM. CDR3 sequence reads: CASSLWQGATGYTF. The CDR3, as DNA: TGTGCCAGCAGTTTGTGGCAGGGGGCGACGGGATACACCTTC.

The rearrangement uses TRBV5-1 and TRBJ2-7, with 8 bases lining up with TRBD2. CDR1 is SGHRS and CDR2 is YFSETQ in the germline V gene. CDR3 length: 15 residues. Trimming took 9 bases from V and 7 from J; bases not matched to a gene: 18. CDR3 region: CATYLPGGPSGEQYF. DNA for the CDR3: TGCGCCACCTACCTCCCGGGAGGGCCCTCGGGGGAGCAGTACTTC. The whole variable domain, filled in from reference TRBV5-1 and TRBJ2-7, reads KAGVTQTPRYLIKTRGQQVTLSCSPISGHRSVSWYQQTPGQGLQFLFEYFSETQRNKGNFPGRFSGRQFSNSRSEMNVSTLELGDSALYLCATYLPGGPSGEQYFGPGTRLTVT.

The rearrangement uses TRBV4-1 and TRBJ2-7; D perhaps matches TRBD1 (5 bases). Between the trimmed V and J ends, which lost 5 bases and 4 bases, there was a span of 15 bases. The CDR3 totals 14 residues. Germline CDR1 MGHRA, CDR2 YSYEKL. For the CDR3, the DNA is TGCGCCAGCAGCTCCCGGTCTAGGGGTTACGAGCAGTACTTC. Its protein is CASSSRSRGYEQYF.

This sequence joins TRBV7-2 and TRBJ2-5; D gene unclear. The germline V and J ends were trimmed by 2 bases and 4 bases, with 2 bases remaining between them. This CDR3 comprises 11 residues. Per the germline V gene, CDR1 is SGHTA and CDR2 is FQGNSA. The CDR3 sequence: CASSLIETQYF. In DNA form, the CDR3 reads TGTGCCAGCAGCTTAATAGAGACCCAGTACTTC.

The CDR3 loop is CSVQKQGPYEAFF. The CDR3 DNA is TGCAGCGTCCAAAAACAGGGACCCTATGAAGCTTTCTTT. The chain joins TRBV29-1 to TRBJ1-1, with D perhaps matching TRBD1 (6 bases). Germline V gene data show CDR1 as SQVTM and CDR2 as ANQGSEA. The CDR3 extends over 13 amino acids. Trimming removed 6 bases at V and 7 bases at J, with 18 bases between. Supplemented by reference TRBV29-1 and TRBJ1-1, the full variable domain reads SAVISQKPSRDICQRGTSLTIQCQVDSQVTMMFWYRQQPGQSLTLIATANQGSEATYESGFVIDKFPISRPNLTFSTLTVSNMSPEDSSIYLCSVQKQGPYEAFFGQGTRLTVV.

The J gene is TRBJ1-1, the V gene TRBV19; tentatively, D is TRBD1 (5 bases). The CDR3 spans 15 residues. Trimming cost V 2 bases and J 0 bases, with 10 bases left between them. CDR1 is LNHDA, CDR2 SQIVND, per germline (reference sequence). For the CDR3, the DNA is TGTGCCAGTAGTATAAGCGGGGGAATGAACACTGAAGCTTTCTTT. Its translation is CASSISGGMNTEAFF.

This chain links TRBV28 with TRBJ1-2; D remains unclear. Trimming removed 5 bases at V and 2 bases at J, with 12 bases between. The CDR3 has 14 amino acids. CDR1 and CDR2 (germline): MDHEN, SYDVKM. CDR3 sequence (DNA): TGTGCCAGCAGTCCGCTGTTGTGGAACTATGGCTACACCTTC. Its protein product is CASSPLLWNYGYTF.

Details on this clone: In the same sample, other DNA sequences code for this CDR3. J is TRBJ1-1 and V is TRBV5-4, with D hard to call. This CDR3 is built from 14 residues. Trimming shortened V by 0 bases and J by 0 bases, and 6 bases separated the two germline ends. Per germline, CDR1 SGHNT and CDR2 YYREEE (reference sequence). The CDR3 DNA follows: TGTGCCAGCAGCTTGGACAGAATGAACACTGAAGCTTTCTTT. The encoded protein is CASSLDRMNTEAFF.

This chain joins TRBV7-6 and TRBJ1-1; D remains ambiguous. The V end lost 2 bases, the J end lost 1 base, and 8 bases lay between the germline ends. CDR3 length equals 14 residues. Germline-derived CDR1 and CDR2 are SGHVS and FNYEAQ. CDR3 in amino acids: CASSLSIANTEAFF. CDR3 DNA: TGTGCCAGCAGCTTAAGCATCGCGAACACTGAAGCTTTCTTT.

The CDR3 DNA sequence: TGTGCCAGCAGCCCGTCCCCCGGTCCCAGCTCCTACGAGCAGTACTTC. It translates to CASSPSPGPSSYEQYF. The chain has TRBV11-2 and TRBJ2-7; D unclear. Trimming shortened V by 5 bases and J by 0 bases, and 17 bases separated the two germline ends. The germline V gene has CDR1 SGHAT and CDR2 FQNNGV. This CDR3 is 16 amino acids long.